This T cell receptor beta chain was documented in a study of T cell responses to AZD1222 COVID-19 vaccine (dated by TCRdb to about 2021). Describing the broader study: A total of 233 trial participants underwent TCR sequencing, of whom 200 to 220 had received two doses of AZD1222 and 26 had received two doses of the MenACWY control vaccine. Enrollment into the trials was organized by age into subgroups of 18-55, 56-69 and 70-plus years, and those subgroups contained roughly 150, 30 and 60 TCR-sequenced participants, respectively.

Note on this clone: The antigen it binds to is not known. No base quality values were provided; no much bigger clone lies one nucleotide off.

The sample's time point label is to be understood as: about 28 days (+/-7) after the second vaccine dose. AZD1222 recipients whose second dose came at about 4 weeks and those whose second dose came at about 12 weeks were combined into one group, since spike-specific TCR depth and breadth did not differ between the two schedules. The vaccinee samples were drawn from two UK trials, COV001 and COV002, one of which was a single-blind randomized controlled phase 2/3 trial testing AZD1222 (ChAdOx1 nCoV-19) in healthy adults. For TCRbeta chain sequencing, PBMC samples from trial participants were taken at day 0 and at day 28 after the second dose. General conclusions and limits of the study: Conclusions about previously exposed vaccinees were limited because only a handful of AZD1222 recipients were SARS-CoV-2 seropositive at baseline. In the small 56-69-year group, the increase in depth fell short of significance, most likely because of low power. Epitopes outside the regions mutated in the B.1.351 and B.1.1.7 variants were reportedly recognized by nearly half of the unique spike-specific TCRs. Most participants were white British and females outnumbered males, and the authors suggested that clonal diversity may have been underestimated. Because no day 14 peak-response samples were available, the repertoires could be characterized only after the peak T cell response. After two AZD1222 doses, both the breadth and the depth of spike-specific TCRs were significantly higher than at day 0 and than in MenACWY recipients. The whole spike protein was spanned by vaccine-associated CD4 TCRs, and dominant responses were seen in regions 160-218 and 743-854.

The CDR3 regions of human TCRbeta chains were analyzed by immunosequencing. The study's own analysis went as follows. Repertoire TCRs were checked for matches against a reference library of SARS-CoV-2-specific TCRs that had been generated using the MIRA antigen-specificity platform. Breadth was defined as the fraction of unique TCRs that were SARS-CoV-2-associated, and depth was defined as the fraction of total T cells that were SARS-CoV-2-associated. Using the MIRA data, every spike-specific TCR was mapped to the spike region that the TCR reacted to and assigned to either a CD4 or a CD8 class. Log10-transformed breadth and depth values were compared by one-way ANOVA with Sidak's multiple comparisons tests. Sourced from immuneACCESS, this table was stored by TCRdb with only in-frame sequences that have V and J called. A share of the clones is absent; for the studies checked, an unresolved V gene accounts for under half, and the remainder has no known explanation. The V and J calls and clone size were taken over from that table, and D and trimming were inferred from the DNA. The sample has 100,000 to 150,000 clones on record, 88% of them singletons. The ten top clones hold approximately 3.5% of the sample.

Cut back by 3 bases and 6 bases, the V and J ends lie 4 bases apart. CDR3 length: 11 amino acids, cysteine to phenylalanine. CDR3 DNA is the only sequence kept; it has 33 bases, read in frame from the first base. The germline V gene gives CDR1 as MDHEN and CDR2 as SYDVKM. The chain links TRBV28 with TRBJ2-3; the D gene is unclear. Sequenced here: peripheral blood, sampled 28 days after the second AZD1222 dose. This clonotype was sampled from an adult who received the AZD1222 COVID-19 vaccine. Here is the DNA: TGTGCCAGCAGTTTGATGGATACGCAGTATTTT. The resulting protein is CASSLMDTQYF.